The present entry profiles one TCR beta chain with its context. Only in-frame clones appear in the TCRdb table, and some are missing; sequencing was by immunoSEQ multiplex PCR. Counted here are 240,000 or so clones, 80% to 90% occurring once; the ten biggest clones make up 5.5% to 6.5%. The record originates from a study of blood T cell repertoires in COVID-19. Across the whole study: Samples of COVID-19 (acute and convalescent) were obtained from the United States, Italy and Spain.

The CDR3 is made up of 14 amino acids. From germline, CDR1 is SGDLS and CDR2 YYNGEE. V lost 4 bases to trimming and J lost 10 bases; unmatched junction nucleotides: 8. V gene TRBV9 combines with J gene TRBJ1-6, with 7 bases matching TRBD1. This clonotype was sampled from a man aged 60-69 years with acute or convalescent COVID-19. The sample was peripheral blood. DNA for the CDR3: TGTGCCAGCAGCTCCCGACAGGGCGAATCACCCCTCCACTTT. It codes for CASSSRQGESPLHF.